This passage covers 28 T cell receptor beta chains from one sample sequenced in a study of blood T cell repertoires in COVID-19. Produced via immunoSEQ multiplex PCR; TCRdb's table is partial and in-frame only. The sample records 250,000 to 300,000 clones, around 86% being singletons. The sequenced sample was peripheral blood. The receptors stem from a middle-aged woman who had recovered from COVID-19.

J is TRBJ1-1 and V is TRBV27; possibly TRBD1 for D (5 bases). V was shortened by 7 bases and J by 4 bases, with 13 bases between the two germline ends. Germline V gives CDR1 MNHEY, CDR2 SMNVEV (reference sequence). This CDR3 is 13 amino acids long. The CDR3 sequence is CASTPGGSTEAFF. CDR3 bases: TGTGCCAGCACCCCCGGGGGGAGCACTGAAGCTTTCTTT.

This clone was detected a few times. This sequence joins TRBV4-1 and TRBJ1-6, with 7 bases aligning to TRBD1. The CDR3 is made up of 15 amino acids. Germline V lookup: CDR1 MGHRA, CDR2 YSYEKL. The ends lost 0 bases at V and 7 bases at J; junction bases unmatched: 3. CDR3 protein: CASSQEDRLNSPLHF. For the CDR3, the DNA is TGCGCCAGCAGCCAAGAGGACAGGTTAAATTCACCCCTCCACTTT.

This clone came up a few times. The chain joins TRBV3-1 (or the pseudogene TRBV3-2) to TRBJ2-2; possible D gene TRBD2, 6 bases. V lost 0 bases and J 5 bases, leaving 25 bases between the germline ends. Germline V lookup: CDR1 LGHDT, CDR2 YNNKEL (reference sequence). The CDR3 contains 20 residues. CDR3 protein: CASSQEVPGQYGGRTGELFF. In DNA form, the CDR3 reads TGTGCCAGCAGCCAAGAAGTCCCCGGGCAGTATGGTGGGAGGACCGGGGAGCTGTTTTTT.

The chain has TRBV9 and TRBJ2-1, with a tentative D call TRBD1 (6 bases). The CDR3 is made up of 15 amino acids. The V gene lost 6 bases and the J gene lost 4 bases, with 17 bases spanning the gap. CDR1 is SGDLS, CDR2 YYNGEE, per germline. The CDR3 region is CASTEWDTEYNEQFF. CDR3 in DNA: TGTGCCAGCACCGAATGGGACACTGAATACAATGAGCAGTTCTTC.

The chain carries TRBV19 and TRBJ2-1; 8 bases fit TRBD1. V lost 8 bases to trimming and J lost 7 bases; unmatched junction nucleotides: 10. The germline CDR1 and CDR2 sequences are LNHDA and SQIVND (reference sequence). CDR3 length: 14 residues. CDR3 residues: CASCRGQGLNEQFF. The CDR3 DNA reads TGTGCCAGTTGCCGCGGACAGGGCCTTAATGAGCAGTTCTTC.

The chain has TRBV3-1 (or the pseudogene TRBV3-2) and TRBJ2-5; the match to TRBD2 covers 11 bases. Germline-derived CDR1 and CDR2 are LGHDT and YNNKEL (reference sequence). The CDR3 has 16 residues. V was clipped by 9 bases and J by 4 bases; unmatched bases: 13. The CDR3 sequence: CASGPRGTSGAETQYF. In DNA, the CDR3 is TGTGCCAGTGGTCCCCGTGGGACTAGCGGAGCAGAGACCCAGTACTTC.

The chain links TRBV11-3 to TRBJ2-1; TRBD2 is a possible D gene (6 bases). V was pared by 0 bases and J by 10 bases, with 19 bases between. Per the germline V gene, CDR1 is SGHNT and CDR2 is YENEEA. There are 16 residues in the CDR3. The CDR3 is CASSLDASSESREQFF. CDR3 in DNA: TGTGCCAGCAGCTTAGATGCGTCTAGCGAGTCGCGGGAGCAGTTCTTC.

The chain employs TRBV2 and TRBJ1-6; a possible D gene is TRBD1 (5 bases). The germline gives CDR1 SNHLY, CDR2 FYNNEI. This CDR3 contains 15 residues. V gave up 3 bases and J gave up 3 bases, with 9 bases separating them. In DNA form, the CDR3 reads TGTGCCAGCAGTGATGGGGCAGGCTATAATTCACCCCTCCACTTT. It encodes CASSDGAGYNSPLHF.

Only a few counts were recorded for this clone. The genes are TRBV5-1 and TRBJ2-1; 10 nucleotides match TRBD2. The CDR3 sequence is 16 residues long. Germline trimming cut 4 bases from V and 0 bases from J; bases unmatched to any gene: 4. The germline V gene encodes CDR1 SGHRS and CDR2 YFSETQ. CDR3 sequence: CASSLGLADSYNEQFF. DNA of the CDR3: TGCGCCAGCAGCCTAGGACTAGCGGACTCCTACAATGAGCAGTTCTTC.

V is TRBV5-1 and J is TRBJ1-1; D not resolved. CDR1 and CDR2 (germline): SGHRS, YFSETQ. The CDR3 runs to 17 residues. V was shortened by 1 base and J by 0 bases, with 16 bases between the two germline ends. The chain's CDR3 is CASSLFSPGAMNTEAFF. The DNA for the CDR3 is TGCGCCAGCAGCTTGTTCTCTCCGGGAGCTATGAACACTGAAGCTTTCTTT.

CDR3 region: CASSPVPGELFF. The CDR3 coding sequence is TGTGCCAGCAGCCCGGTCCCAGGGGAGCTGTTTTTT. The chain employs TRBV7-2 and TRBJ2-2; D call uncertain. V lost 5 bases to trimming and J lost 8 bases, with 9 bases between them. The V gene's germline CDR1 is SGHTA and CDR2 FQGNSA. This CDR3 spans 12 amino acids. The full variable domain, with the rest looked up from reference TRBV7-2 and TRBJ2-2, is GAGVSQSPSNKVTEKGKDVELRCDPISGHTALYWYRQSLGQGLEFLIYFQGNSAPDKSGLPSDRFSAERTGGSVSTLTIQRTQQEDSAVYLCASSPVPGELFFGEGSRLTVL.

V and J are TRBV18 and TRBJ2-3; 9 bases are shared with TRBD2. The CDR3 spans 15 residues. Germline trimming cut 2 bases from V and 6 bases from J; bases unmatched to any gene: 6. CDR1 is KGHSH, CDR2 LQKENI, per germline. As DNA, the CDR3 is TGTGCCAGCTCACCATGGCGGGAGGGCCTGGATACGCAGTATTTT. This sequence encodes CASSPWREGLDTQYF. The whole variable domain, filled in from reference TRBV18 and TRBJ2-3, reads NAGVMQNPRHLVRRRGQEARLRCSPMKGHSHVYWYRQLPEEGLKFMVYLQKENIIDESGMPKERFSAEFPKEGPSILRIQQVVRGDSAAYFCASSPWREGLDTQYFGPGTRLTVL.

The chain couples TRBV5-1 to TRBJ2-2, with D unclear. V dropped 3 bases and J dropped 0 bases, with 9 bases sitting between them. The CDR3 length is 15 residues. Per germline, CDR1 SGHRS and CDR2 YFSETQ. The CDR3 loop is CASSSSTPNTGELFF. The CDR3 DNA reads TGCGCCAGCAGCTCCTCAACACCGAACACCGGGGAGCTGTTTTTT.

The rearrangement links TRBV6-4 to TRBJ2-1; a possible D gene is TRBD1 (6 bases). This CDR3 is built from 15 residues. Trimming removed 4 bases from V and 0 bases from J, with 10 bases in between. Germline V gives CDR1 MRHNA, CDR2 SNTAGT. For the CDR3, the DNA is TGTGCCAGCAGTGTCCTAGGGGGCTCCTACAATGAGCAGTTCTTC. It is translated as CASSVLGGSYNEQFF.

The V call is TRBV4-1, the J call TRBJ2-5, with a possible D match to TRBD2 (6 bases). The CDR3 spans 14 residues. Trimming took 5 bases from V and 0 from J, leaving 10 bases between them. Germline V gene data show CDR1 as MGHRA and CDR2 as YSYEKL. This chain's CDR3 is CASSGGVNQETQYF. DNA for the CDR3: TGCGCCAGCAGCGGAGGGGTCAACCAAGAGACCCAGTACTTC.

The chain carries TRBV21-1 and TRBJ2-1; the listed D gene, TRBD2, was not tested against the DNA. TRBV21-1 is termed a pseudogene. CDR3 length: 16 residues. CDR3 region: CASSSHGTSGSFEQFF. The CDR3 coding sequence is TGTGCCAGCAGCAGCCACGGGACTAGCGGGAGCTTTGAGCAGTTCTTC.

CDR3 sequence reads: CASSIAWYGGGRNNEQFF. In nucleotides, the CDR3 is TGTGCCAGTAGTATAGCCTGGTACGGAGGTGGGAGGAACAATGAGCAGTTCTTC. The chain has TRBV19 and TRBJ2-1; a weak D match, TRBD2 (6 bases). The CDR3 spans 18 residues. V was pared by 1 base and J by 5 bases, with 21 bases between. Germline CDR1 is LNHDA and CDR2 is SQIVND (reference sequence).

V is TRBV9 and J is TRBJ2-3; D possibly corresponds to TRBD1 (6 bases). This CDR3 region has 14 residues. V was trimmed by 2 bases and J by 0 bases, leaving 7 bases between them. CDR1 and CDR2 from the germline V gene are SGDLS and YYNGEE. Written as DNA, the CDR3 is TGTGCCAGCAGCGTGCAGGGGAGCACAGATACGCAGTATTTT. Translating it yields CASSVQGSTDTQYF.

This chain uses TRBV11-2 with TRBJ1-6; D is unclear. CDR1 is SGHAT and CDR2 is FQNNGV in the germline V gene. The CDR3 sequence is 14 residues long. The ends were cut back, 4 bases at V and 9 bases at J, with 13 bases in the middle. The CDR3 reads CASSSTMGVSPLHF. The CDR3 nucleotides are TGTGCCAGCAGCTCTACGATGGGAGTTTCACCCCTCCACTTT.

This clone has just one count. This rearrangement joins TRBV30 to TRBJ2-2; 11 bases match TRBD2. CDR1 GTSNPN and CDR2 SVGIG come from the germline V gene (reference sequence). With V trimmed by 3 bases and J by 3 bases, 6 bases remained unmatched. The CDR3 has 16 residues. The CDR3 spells CAWSPYSGRDTGELFF. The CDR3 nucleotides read TGTGCCTGGAGCCCCTATAGCGGGAGGGACACCGGGGAGCTGTTTTTT.

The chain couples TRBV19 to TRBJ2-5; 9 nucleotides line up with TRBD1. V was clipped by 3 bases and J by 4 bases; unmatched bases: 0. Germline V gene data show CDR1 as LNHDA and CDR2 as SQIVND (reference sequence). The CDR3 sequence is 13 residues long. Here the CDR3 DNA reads TGTGCCAGTAGTATGGACAGGGGAGAGACCCAGTACTTC. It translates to CASSMDRGETQYF.

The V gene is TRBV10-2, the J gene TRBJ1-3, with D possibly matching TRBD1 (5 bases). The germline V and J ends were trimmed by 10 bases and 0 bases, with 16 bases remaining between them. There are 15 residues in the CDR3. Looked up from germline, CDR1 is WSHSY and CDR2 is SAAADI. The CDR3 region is CATLRDGSSGNTIYF. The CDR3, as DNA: TGCGCCACACTTAGGGACGGGAGCTCTGGAAACACCATATATTTT.

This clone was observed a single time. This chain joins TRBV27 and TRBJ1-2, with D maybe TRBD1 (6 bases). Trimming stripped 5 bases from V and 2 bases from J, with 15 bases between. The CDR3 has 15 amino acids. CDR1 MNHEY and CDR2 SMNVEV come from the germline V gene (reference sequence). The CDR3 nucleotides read TGTGCCAGCAGTGGGACCAGGGGTACCAACTATGGCTACACCTTC. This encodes CASSGTRGTNYGYTF.

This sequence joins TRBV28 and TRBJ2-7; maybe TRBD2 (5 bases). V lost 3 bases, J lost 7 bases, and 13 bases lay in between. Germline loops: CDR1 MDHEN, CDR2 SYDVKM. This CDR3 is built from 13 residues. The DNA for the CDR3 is TGTGCCAGCAGTTTCCGGGCTGGGAGTGAGCAGTACTTC. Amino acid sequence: CASSFRAGSEQYF.

The CDR3 bases are TGTGCCAGCAGTCCAGAGGACAGGGGGCGCCCAGCTTTCTTT. This codes for CASSPEDRGRPAFF. This rearrangement joins TRBV7-2 to TRBJ1-1; 11 nucleotides align to TRBD1. V lost 6 bases and J lost 10; bases outside the gene matches: 10. Germline values: CDR1 SGHTA, CDR2 FQGNSA. This CDR3 is built from 14 residues.

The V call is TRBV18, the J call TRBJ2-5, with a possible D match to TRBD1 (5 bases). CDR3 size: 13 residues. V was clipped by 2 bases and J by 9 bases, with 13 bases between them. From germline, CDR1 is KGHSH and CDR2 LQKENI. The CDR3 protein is CASSPSRHRPQYF. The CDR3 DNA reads TGTGCCAGCTCACCAAGTCGGCACAGGCCCCAGTACTTC.

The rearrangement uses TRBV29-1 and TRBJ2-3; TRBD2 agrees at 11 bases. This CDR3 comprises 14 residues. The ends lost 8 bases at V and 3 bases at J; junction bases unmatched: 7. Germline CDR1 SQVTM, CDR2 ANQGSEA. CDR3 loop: CSHIPSGRTDTQYF. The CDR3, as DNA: TGCAGCCATATCCCTAGCGGGAGGACAGATACGCAGTATTTT.

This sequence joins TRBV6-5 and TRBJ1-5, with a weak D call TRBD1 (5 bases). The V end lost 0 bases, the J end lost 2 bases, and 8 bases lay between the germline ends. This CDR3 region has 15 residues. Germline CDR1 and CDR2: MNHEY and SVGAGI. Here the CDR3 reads CASSYSGEGNQPQHF. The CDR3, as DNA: TGTGCCAGCAGTTACTCAGGGGAAGGCAATCAGCCCCAGCATTTT.